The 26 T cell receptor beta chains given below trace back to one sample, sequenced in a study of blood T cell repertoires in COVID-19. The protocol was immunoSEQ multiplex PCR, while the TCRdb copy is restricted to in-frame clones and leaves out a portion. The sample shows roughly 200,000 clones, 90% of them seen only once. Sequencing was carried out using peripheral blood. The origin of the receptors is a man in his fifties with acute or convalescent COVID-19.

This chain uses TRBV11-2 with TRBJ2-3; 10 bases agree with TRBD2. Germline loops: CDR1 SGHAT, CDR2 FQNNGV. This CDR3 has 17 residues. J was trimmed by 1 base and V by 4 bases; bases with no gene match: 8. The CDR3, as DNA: TGTGCCAGCAGCTCTACAGATCTAGCGGGAGGCACAGATACGCAGTATTTT. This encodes CASSSTDLAGGTDTQYF.

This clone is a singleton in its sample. The CDR3 region has the DNA TGTGCCACCAGCATGGGCAGGGGGCCCTACAATGAGCAGTTCTTC. Residues: CATSMGRGPYNEQFF. The chain combines TRBV15 with TRBJ2-1; 8 nucleotides agree with TRBD1. The V gene's germline CDR1 is LNHNV and CDR2 YYDKDF (reference sequence). J gave up 2 bases and V 4 bases, and 4 bases lay outside the gene matches. This CDR3 has 15 residues.

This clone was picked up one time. The CDR3 DNA follows: TGTGCCAGCAGTTTAACGGGAGCCTACGAGCAGTACTTC. As protein: CASSLTGAYEQYF. The V call is TRBV27, the J call TRBJ2-7; D may be TRBD2 (6 bases). Germline V gene sequence: CDR1 MNHEY, CDR2 SMNVEV (reference sequence). Trimming shortened V by 2 bases and J by 2 bases, and 7 bases separated the two germline ends. The CDR3 is 13 residues long.

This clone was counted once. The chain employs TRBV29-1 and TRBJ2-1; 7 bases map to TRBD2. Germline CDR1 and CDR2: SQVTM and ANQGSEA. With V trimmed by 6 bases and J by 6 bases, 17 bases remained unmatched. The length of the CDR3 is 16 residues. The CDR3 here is CSVLPYTSDRINEQFF. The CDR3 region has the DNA TGCAGCGTCTTACCCTACACTAGCGATCGTATCAATGAGCAGTTCTTC.

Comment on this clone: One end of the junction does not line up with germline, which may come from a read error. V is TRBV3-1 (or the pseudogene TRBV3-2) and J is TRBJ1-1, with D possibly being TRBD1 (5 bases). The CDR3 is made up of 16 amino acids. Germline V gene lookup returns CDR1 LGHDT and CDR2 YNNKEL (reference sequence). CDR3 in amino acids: CASSLTGAGKNAEAFF. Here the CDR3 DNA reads TGTGCCAGCAGCCTAACAGGAGCGGGGAAGAACGCTGAAGCTTTCTTT.

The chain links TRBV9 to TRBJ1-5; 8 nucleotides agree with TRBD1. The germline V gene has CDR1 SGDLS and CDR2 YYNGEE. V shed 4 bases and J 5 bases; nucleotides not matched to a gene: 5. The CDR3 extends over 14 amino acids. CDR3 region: CASSPGQGHQPQHF. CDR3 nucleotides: TGTGCCAGCAGCCCCGGACAGGGTCATCAGCCCCAGCATTTT.

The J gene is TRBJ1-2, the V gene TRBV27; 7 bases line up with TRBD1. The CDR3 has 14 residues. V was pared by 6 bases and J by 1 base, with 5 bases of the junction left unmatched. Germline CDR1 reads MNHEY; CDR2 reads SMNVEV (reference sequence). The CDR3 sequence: CASRRTGDNYGYTF. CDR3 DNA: TGTGCCAGCAGACGGACAGGCGATAACTATGGCTACACCTTC.

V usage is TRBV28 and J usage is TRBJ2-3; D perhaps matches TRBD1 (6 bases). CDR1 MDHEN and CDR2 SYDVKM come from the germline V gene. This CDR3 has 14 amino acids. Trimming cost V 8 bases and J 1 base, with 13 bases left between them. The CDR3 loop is CASETTGGTDTQYF. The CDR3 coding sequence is TGTGCCAGCGAAACGACAGGAGGCACAGATACGCAGTATTTT.

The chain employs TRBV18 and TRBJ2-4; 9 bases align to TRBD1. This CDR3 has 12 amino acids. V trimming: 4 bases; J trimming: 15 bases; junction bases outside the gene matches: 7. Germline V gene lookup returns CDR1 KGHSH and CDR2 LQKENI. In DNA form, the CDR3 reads TGTGCCAGCTCACTAAACCGGGACAGGGTGTACTTC. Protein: CASSLNRDRVYF.

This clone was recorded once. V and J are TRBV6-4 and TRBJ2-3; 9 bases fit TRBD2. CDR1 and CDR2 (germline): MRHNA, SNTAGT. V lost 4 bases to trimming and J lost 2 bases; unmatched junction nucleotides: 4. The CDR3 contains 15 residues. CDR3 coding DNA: TGTGCCAGCAGTGTGATAGCGGGGGCCACAGATACGCAGTATTTT. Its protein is CASSVIAGATDTQYF.

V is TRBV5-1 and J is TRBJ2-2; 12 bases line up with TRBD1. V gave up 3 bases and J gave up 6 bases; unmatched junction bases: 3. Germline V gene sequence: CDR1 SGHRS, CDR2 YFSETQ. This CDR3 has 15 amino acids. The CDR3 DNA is TGCGCCAGCAGCTCGGGACAGGGGGCCTCCGGGGAGCTGTTTTTT. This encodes CASSSGQGASGELFF.

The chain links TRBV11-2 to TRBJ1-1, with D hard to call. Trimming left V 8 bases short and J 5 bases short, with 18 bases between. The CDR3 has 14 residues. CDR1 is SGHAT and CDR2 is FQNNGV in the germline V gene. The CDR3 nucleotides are TGTGCCAGCCACCGCGGGTCTGCTGGGACTGAAGCTTTCTTT. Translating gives CASHRGSAGTEAFF.

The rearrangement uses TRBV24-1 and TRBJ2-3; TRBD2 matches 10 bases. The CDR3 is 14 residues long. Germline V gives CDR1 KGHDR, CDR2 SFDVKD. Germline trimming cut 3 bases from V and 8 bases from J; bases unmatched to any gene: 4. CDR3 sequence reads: CATSDKVAGGTQYF. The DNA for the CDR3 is TGTGCCACCAGTGATAAAGTAGCGGGGGGTACGCAGTATTTT.

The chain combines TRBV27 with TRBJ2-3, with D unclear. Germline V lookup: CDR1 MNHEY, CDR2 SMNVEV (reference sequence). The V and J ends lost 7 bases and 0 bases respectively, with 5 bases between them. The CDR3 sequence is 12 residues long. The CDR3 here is CASKQSTDTQYF. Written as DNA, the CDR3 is TGTGCCAGCAAACAAAGCACAGATACGCAGTATTTT.

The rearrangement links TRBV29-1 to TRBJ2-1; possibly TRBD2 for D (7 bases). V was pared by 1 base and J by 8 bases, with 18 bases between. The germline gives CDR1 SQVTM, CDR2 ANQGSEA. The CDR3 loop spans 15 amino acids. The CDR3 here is CSVEGLSRGRDEQFF. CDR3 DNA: TGCAGCGTTGAAGGGCTAAGTAGGGGGAGGGATGAGCAGTTCTTC.

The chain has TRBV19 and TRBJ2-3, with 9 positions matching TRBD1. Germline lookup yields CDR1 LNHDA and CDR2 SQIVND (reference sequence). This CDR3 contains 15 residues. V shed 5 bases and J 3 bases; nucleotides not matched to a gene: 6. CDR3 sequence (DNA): TGTGCCAGTAGTCAAAGGACAGGGGTTACAGATACGCAGTATTTT. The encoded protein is CASSQRTGVTDTQYF. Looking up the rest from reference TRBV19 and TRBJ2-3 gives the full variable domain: DGGITQSPKYLFRKEGQNVTLSCEQNLNHDAMYWYRQDPGQGLRLIYYSQIVNDFQKGDIAEGYSVSREKKESFPLTVTSAQKNPTAFYLCASSQRTGVTDTQYFGPGTRLTVL.

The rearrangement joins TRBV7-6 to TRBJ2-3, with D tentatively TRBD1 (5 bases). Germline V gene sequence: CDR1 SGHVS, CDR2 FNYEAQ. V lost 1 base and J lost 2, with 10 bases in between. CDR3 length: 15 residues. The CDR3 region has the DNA TGTGCCAGCAGCTTAGGCAGGGTTCCCACAGATACGCAGTATTTT. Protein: CASSLGRVPTDTQYF. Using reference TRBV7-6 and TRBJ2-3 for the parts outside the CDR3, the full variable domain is GAGVSQSPRYKVTKRGQDVALRCDPISGHVSLYWYRQALGQGPEFLTYFNYEAQQDKSGLPNDRFSAERPEGSISTLTIQRTEQRDSAMYRCASSLGRVPTDTQYFGPGTRLTVL.

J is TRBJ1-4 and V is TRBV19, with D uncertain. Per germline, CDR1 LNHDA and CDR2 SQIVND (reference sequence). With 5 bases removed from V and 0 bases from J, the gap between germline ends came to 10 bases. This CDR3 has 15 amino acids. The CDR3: CASSLRLSTNEKLFF. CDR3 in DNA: TGTGCCAGTAGTCTTCGACTCTCAACTAATGAAAAACTGTTTTTT.

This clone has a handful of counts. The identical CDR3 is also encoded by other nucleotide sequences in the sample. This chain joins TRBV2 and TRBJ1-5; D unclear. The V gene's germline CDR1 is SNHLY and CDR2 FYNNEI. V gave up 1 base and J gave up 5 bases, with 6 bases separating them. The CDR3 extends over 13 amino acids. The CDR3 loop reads CASSEGRYQPQHF. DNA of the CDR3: TGTGCCAGCAGTGAAGGCAGGTATCAGCCCCAGCATTTT.

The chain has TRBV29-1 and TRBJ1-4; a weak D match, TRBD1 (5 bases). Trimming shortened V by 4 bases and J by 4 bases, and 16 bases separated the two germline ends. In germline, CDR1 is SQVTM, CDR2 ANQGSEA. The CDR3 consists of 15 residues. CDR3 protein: CSVGGWGDGNEKLFF. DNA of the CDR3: TGCAGCGTTGGCGGTTGGGGGGACGGTAATGAAAAACTGTTTTTT. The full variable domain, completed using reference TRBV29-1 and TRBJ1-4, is SAVISQKPSRDICQRGTSLTIQCQVDSQVTMMFWYRQQPGQSLTLIATANQGSEATYESGFVIDKFPISRPNLTFSTLTVSNMSPEDSSIYLCSVGGWGDGNEKLFFGSGTQLSVL.

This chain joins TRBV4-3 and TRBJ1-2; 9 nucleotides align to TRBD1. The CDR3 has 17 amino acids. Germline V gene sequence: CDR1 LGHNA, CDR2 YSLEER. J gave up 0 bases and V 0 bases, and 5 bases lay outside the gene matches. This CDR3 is CASSQEPTGGSNYGYTF. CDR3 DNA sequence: TGCGCCAGCAGCCAAGAACCAACAGGGGGCTCTAACTATGGCTACACCTTC.

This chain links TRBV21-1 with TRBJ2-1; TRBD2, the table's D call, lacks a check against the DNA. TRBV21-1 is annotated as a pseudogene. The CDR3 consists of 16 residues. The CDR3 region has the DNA TGTGCCAGCAGCAAACTGCCAGCGGGAGTTCTAAATGAGCAGTTCTTC. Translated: CASSKLPAGVLNEQFF.

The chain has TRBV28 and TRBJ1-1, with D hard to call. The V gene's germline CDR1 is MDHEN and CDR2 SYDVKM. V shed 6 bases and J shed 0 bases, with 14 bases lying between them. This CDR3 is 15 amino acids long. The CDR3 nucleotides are TGTGCCAGCAGGACCGGCGGCACGATGAACACTGAAGCTTTCTTT. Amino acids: CASRTGGTMNTEAFF.

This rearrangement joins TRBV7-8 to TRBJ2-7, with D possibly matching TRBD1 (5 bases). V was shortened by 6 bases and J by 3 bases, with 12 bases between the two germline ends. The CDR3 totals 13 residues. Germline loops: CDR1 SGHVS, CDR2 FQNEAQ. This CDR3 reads CASRFHQGYEQYF. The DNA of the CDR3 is TGTGCCAGCAGGTTTCATCAGGGCTACGAGCAGTACTTC.

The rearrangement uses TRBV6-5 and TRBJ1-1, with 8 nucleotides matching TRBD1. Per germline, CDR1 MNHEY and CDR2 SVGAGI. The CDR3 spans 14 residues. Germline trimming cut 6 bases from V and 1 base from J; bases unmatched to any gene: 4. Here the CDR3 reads CASRTGVGNTEAFF. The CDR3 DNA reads TGTGCCAGCAGGACAGGGGTTGGGAACACTGAAGCTTTCTTT.

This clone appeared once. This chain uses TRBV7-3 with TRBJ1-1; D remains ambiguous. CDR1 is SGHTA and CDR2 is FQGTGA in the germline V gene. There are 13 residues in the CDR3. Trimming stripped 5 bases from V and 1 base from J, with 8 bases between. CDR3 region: CASSLVRNTEAFF. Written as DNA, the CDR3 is TGTGCCAGCAGCCTAGTTAGGAACACTGAAGCTTTCTTT.